Listed below are T cell receptor beta chains from one sample, sequenced in a study of blood T cell repertoires in COVID-19. Profiled with immunoSEQ multiplex PCR; TCRdb holds only in-frame clones, not every one. Here the sample spans approximately 200,000 clones, under 80% being singletons. The specimen sequenced was peripheral blood. The receptors stem from a woman aged 50 to 60 with acute or convalescent COVID-19. Each CDR3 is given with its conserved first and last residue. Each record gives: J gene, V gene, CDR3 protein.

j_gene: TRBJ2-7
v_gene: TRBV5-4
CDR3aa: CASSSRQGSSYEQYF

j_gene: TRBJ1-1
v_gene: TRBV11-1
CDR3aa: CASSLFTGKIITEAFF

j_gene: TRBJ2-7
v_gene: TRBV6-2/TRBV6-3
CDR3aa: CASSYGVAAYYEQYF

j_gene: TRBJ2-7
v_gene: TRBV3-1/TRBV3-2
CDR3aa: CASSQALSLRVVGEQYF

j_gene: TRBJ1-2
v_gene: TRBV5-4
CDR3aa: CASSLRTVYGYTF

j_gene: TRBJ2-3
v_gene: TRBV11-3
CDR3aa: CASSLGGHSFTDTQYF

j_gene: TRBJ1-3
v_gene: TRBV15
CDR3aa: CATSRGASGNTIYF

j_gene: TRBJ1-1
v_gene: TRBV7-8
CDR3aa: CASSSGAGGAGTEAFF

j_gene: TRBJ2-2
v_gene: TRBV5-6
CDR3aa: CASSFRQINTGELFF

j_gene: TRBJ1-4
v_gene: TRBV28
CDR3aa: CASSLGTGEYEKLFF

j_gene: TRBJ2-1
v_gene: TRBV5-6
CDR3aa: CASSRRTSGRNEQFF

j_gene: TRBJ1-1
v_gene: TRBV2
CDR3aa: CASSGRKNTEAFF

j_gene: TRBJ1-6
v_gene: TRBV14
CDR3aa: CASSQDDRGRSPLHF

j_gene: TRBJ1-2
v_gene: TRBV6-5
CDR3aa: CASQRGGTNYGYTF

j_gene: TRBJ2-7
v_gene: TRBV5-1
CDR3aa: CASSLGSAGYSRQYF

j_gene: TRBJ1-1
v_gene: TRBV28
CDR3aa: CASSGGGTGKTEAFF

j_gene: TRBJ1-3
v_gene: TRBV29-1
CDR3aa: CSVEDVARGNTIYF

j_gene: TRBJ1-1
v_gene: TRBV29-1
CDR3aa: CSVSYTEAFF

j_gene: TRBJ2-1
v_gene: TRBV10-2
CDR3aa: CASRIAGGPRNEQFF

j_gene: TRBJ2-2
v_gene: TRBV25-1
CDR3aa: CASSEGGLLNTGELFF

j_gene: TRBJ1-1
v_gene: TRBV6-5
CDR3aa: CASSPRTGATEAFF

j_gene: TRBJ1-2
v_gene: TRBV18
CDR3aa: CASSPVEDYGYTF

j_gene: TRBJ2-2
v_gene: TRBV19
CDR3aa: CASSTWQRNSGELFF

j_gene: TRBJ2-1
v_gene: TRBV7-6
CDR3aa: CASSLEAGGGYNEQFF

j_gene: TRBJ1-2
v_gene: TRBV6-5
CDR3aa: CASTTDSGVYGYTF

j_gene: TRBJ2-7
v_gene: TRBV2
CDR3aa: CASSLTSGVLKEQYF

j_gene: TRBJ1-3
v_gene: TRBV3-1/TRBV3-2
CDR3aa: CASSQVRSNTIYF

j_gene: TRBJ1-5
v_gene: TRBV2
CDR3aa: CASNRGQGGNQPQHF

j_gene: TRBJ1-4
v_gene: TRBV19
CDR3aa: CATRQGLANEKLFF

j_gene: TRBJ2-7
v_gene: TRBV25-1
CDR3aa: CASSEASGGTYEQYF

j_gene: TRBJ2-3
v_gene: TRBV7-9
CDR3aa: CASSAGLAGGPRTDTQYF

j_gene: TRBJ1-1
v_gene: TRBV27
CDR3aa: CASSQKLVKEAFF

j_gene: TRBJ2-2
v_gene: TRBV4-3
CDR3aa: CASSQEEGAGGRTGELFF

j_gene: TRBJ2-1
v_gene: TRBV10-3
CDR3aa: CAISQLTGHEQFF

j_gene: TRBJ2-3
v_gene: TRBV6-5
CDR3aa: CASKDSFTDTQYF

j_gene: TRBJ2-7
v_gene: TRBV6-5
CDR3aa: CASSRTGGTYEQYF

j_gene: TRBJ2-3
v_gene: TRBV27
CDR3aa: CATSLLGTDTQYF

j_gene: TRBJ2-2
v_gene: TRBV5-5
CDR3aa: CASSLQGAANTGELFF

j_gene: TRBJ1-1
v_gene: TRBV28
CDR3aa: CASKGGGNTEAFF

j_gene: TRBJ2-3
v_gene: TRBV7-7
CDR3aa: CASSSSRVDTQYF

j_gene: TRBJ1-1
v_gene: TRBV28
CDR3aa: CASSLDRVNTEAFF

j_gene: TRBJ2-1
v_gene: TRBV4-3
CDR3aa: CASSQSGLAGNNEQFF

j_gene: TRBJ1-5
v_gene: TRBV28
CDR3aa: CASSLNPGTVVQPQHF

j_gene: TRBJ2-3
v_gene: TRBV4-1
CDR3aa: CASSPRVQGRGTDTQYF

j_gene: TRBJ2-3
v_gene: TRBV7-9
CDR3aa: CASSLGQGGTDTQYF

j_gene: TRBJ2-3
v_gene: TRBV13
CDR3aa: CASSSTTSGGTDTQYF

j_gene: TRBJ1-2
v_gene: TRBV14
CDR3aa: CASSPTGTGISGYTF

j_gene: TRBJ1-5
v_gene: TRBV19
CDR3aa: CASRTSYSNQPQHF

j_gene: TRBJ2-1
v_gene: TRBV9
CDR3aa: CASSVGGTATYNEQFF

j_gene: TRBJ1-1
v_gene: TRBV2
CDR3aa: CASSDRVRTEAFF

j_gene: TRBJ2-1
v_gene: TRBV19
CDR3aa: CASSPGLAGSRYNEQFF

j_gene: TRBJ1-2
v_gene: TRBV2
CDR3aa: CASSEGQFYGYTF

j_gene: TRBJ2-7
v_gene: TRBV2
CDR3aa: CASSATDAPLYEQYF

j_gene: TRBJ1-2
v_gene: TRBV3-1/TRBV3-2
CDR3aa: CASSHSDRVRGYGYTF

j_gene: TRBJ2-3
v_gene: TRBV19
CDR3aa: CASSIHGRGQGGSDTQYF

j_gene: TRBJ1-5
v_gene: TRBV3-1/TRBV3-2
CDR3aa: CASSQAGRSNQPQHF

j_gene: TRBJ1-1
v_gene: TRBV19
CDR3aa: CASTLEALPFF